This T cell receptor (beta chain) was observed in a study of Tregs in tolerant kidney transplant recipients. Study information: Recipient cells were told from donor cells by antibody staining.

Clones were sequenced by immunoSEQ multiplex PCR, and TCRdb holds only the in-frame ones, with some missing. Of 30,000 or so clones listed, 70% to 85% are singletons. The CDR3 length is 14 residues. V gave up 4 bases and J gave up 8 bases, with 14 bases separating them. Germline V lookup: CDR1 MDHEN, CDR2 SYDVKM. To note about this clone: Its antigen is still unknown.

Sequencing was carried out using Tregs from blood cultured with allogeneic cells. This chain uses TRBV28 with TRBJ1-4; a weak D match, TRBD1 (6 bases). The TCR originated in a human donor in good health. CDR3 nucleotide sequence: TGTGCCAGCAGTTCCGGACAGTTCCGCGAAAAACTGTTTTTT. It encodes CASSSGQFREKLFF.